The present TCR beta chain was sequenced within a study of CD8 T cells in Susac syndrome. The authors reverse transcribed roughly 0.5 to 1 ug RNA with random hexamers. MiXCR, applied by TCRdb to the immunoSEQ multiplex PCR reads, yields one record per CDR3 protein. Among around 130,000 distinct CDR3 sequences listed, about 95% were seen once. Matching for age and sex applied to the controls, who were healthy donors. Negative magnetic isolation gave CD8+ and CD4+ cells; FACS enriched CD8+ TEMRA. The ends were cut back, 2 bases at V and 6 bases at J, with 10 bases in the middle. Per germline, CDR1 SNHLY and CDR2 FYNNEI. The CDR3 consists of 13 residues.

The TCR sequence derives from a human donor in good health. The chain has TRBV2 and TRBJ1-1; unclear D gene. Sequenced: CD4+ T cells from PBMCs. The CDR3 spells CASSEWGVSEAFF. The CDR3 bases are TGTGCCAGCAGTGAATGGGGAGTCTCTGAAGCTTTCTTT. The full variable domain, its missing parts supplied by reference TRBV2 and TRBJ1-1, is EPEVTQTPSHQVTQMGQEVILRCVPISNHLYFYWYRQILGQKVEFLVSFYNNEISEKSEIFDDQFSVERPDGSNFTLKIRSTKLEDSAMYFCASSEWGVSEAFFGQGTRLTVV.